These T cell receptor beta chains were read from a single sample in a study of cytomegalovirus exposure and HLA in healthy donors. Profiling relied on immunoSEQ multiplex PCR, and the TCRdb table lists in-frame clones only, not all of them. This table holds 280,000 or so clones, approximately 87% found once. Sequenced sample: PBMCs. The receptors derive from a woman younger than 35 in good health and CMV-seronegative. The CDR3 runs from the conserved cysteine through the conserved F or W. The D gene is left open where the match is weak. For some rows the clone size is stated as once, few or many, or as a class when expanded; others skip it.

>TRBD2|TRBV29-1|TRBJ2-7|NA
CSVKFVAREGPYEQYF
TGCAGCGTGAAATTTGTGGCGCGGGAGGGCCCCTACGAGCAGTACTTC
>TRBD2|TRBV28|TRBJ2-1|NA
CATNEGSNLAGRHNEQFF
TGTGCCACCAACGAGGGGTCGAATTTAGCGGGCCGACACAATGAGCAGTTCTTC
>NA|TRBV5-1|TRBJ2-1|NA
CASSLREISYNEQFF
TGCGCCAGCAGCTTACGGGAGATCTCCTACAATGAGCAGTTCTTC
>NA|TRBV30|TRBJ2-7|NA
CAWTSAYEQYF
TGTGCCTGGACTAGCGCCTACGAGCAGTACTTC
>TRBD2|TRBV28|TRBJ2-3|NA
CASTTGLAGTDTQYF
TGTGCCAGCACTACGGGACTAGCGGGCACAGATACGCAGTATTTT
>TRBD1|TRBV27|TRBJ1-1|NA
CASSEKTGWTEAFF
TGTGCCAGCAGTGAGAAGACAGGGTGGACTGAAGCTTTCTTT
>TRBD1|TRBV19|TRBJ2-4|NA
CASSTRDRGIAKNIQYF
TGTGCCAGTAGTACGAGGGACAGAGGGATTGCCAAAAACATTCAGTACTTC
>TRBD2|TRBV5-1|TRBJ2-1|NA
CASSSSGLADGGYNEQFF
TGCGCCAGCAGCTCTTCGGGACTAGCGGACGGGGGTTACAATGAGCAGTTCTTC
>TRBD1|TRBV5-1|TRBJ2-7|NA
CASSLDVTGSYEQYF
TGCGCCAGCAGCTTGGATGTGACAGGGTCATACGAGCAGTACTTC
>NA|TRBV5-4|TRBJ2-5|NA
CASSFWGLEETQYF
TGTGCCAGCAGCTTCTGGGGACTTGAAGAGACCCAGTACTTC
>TRBD2|TRBV10-1|TRBJ2-1|NA
CATSPGGLNEQFF
TGCGCCACCTCCCCGGGAGGGCTAAATGAGCAGTTCTTC
>TRBD2|TRBV4-1|TRBJ2-3|NA
CASSQGGTGGPDTQYF
TGCGCCAGCAGCCAGGGGGGTACGGGAGGGCCCGATACGCAGTATTTT
>NA|TRBV27|TRBJ1-5|NA
CASSLRGNQPQHF
TGTGCCAGCAGTTTGCGGGGCAATCAGCCCCAGCATTTT
>NA|TRBV19|TRBJ2-2|few
CASSFPSDTGELFF
TGTGCCAGTAGTTTCCCTAGCGACACCGGGGAGCTGTTTTTT
>NA|TRBV9|TRBJ2-1|NA
CASSVEWSDNEQFF
TGTGCCAGCAGCGTAGAGTGGAGCGACAATGAGCAGTTCTTC
>NA|TRBV7-9|TRBJ2-7|NA
CASSLVAADAQYF
TGTGCCAGCAGCTTAGTAGCCGCTGACGCGCAGTACTTC
>TRBD1|TRBV5-6|TRBJ1-5|few
CASSLGTGRNQPQHF
TGTGCCAGCAGCTTGGGGACAGGGAGGAATCAGCCCCAGCATTTT
>NA|TRBV7-3|TRBJ2-7|NA
CASSLFHGEYEQYF
TGTGCCAGCAGCTTATTTCATGGGGAGTACGAGCAGTACTTC
>NA|TRBV28|TRBJ2-3|NA
CASSFSPGDTDTQYF
TGTGCCAGCAGTTTCAGCCCCGGGGACACAGATACGCAGTATTTT
>TRBD1|TRBV5-4|TRBJ2-5|NA
CASSIWTGEETQYF
TGTGCCAGCAGCATATGGACAGGGGAAGAGACCCAGTACTTC
>NA|TRBV19|TRBJ1-5|NA
CASSIGWHQKRLSNQPQHF
TGTGCCAGTAGTATAGGTTGGCATCAGAAACGTCTGAGCAATCAGCCCCAGCATTTT
>TRBD1|TRBV5-1|TRBJ2-5|NA
CASSYSTGIETQYF
TGCGCCAGCAGCTACTCGACAGGGATAGAGACCCAGTACTTC
>TRBD1|TRBV30|TRBJ2-1|NA
CAWSVMTGGLNEQFF
TGTGCCTGGAGTGTAATGACAGGGGGCCTGAATGAGCAGTTCTTC
>TRBD1|TRBV11-2|TRBJ1-6|NA
CASSPGTGNSYNSPLHF
TGTGCCAGCAGCCCCGGGACAGGGAACTCCTATAATTCACCCCTCCACTTT
>TRBD1|TRBV15|TRBJ2-7|NA
CATSRDPGTGISYEQYF
TGTGCCACCAGCAGAGACCCTGGGACAGGGATCTCCTACGAGCAGTACTTC
>TRBD1|TRBV27|TRBJ2-7|NA
CASSFSRQGYEQYF
TGTGCCAGCAGTTTCTCCCGACAGGGCTACGAGCAGTACTTC
>NA|TRBV9|TRBJ2-6|NA
CASSVEGLRSGANVLTF
TGTGCCAGCAGCGTAGAGGGGCTTAGGTCTGGGGCCAACGTCCTGACTTTC
>TRBD1|TRBV18|TRBJ2-6|NA
CASSLGQGGGANVLTF
TGTGCCAGCTCACTTGGACAGGGCGGTGGGGCCAACGTCCTGACTTTC
>NA|TRBV30|TRBJ2-5|NA
CAWGQGETQYF
TGTGCCTGGGGACAAGGGGAGACCCAGTACTTC
>TRBD2|TRBV4-3|TRBJ2-7|NA
CASSQDRGDSYWEQYF
TGCGCCAGCAGCCAAGATCGGGGGGACTCCTACTGGGAGCAGTACTTC
>TRBD2|TRBV27|TRBJ2-2|NA
CASSLGTSGGELFF
TGTGCCAGCAGTTTGGGGACTAGCGGCGGGGAGCTGTTTTTT
>NA|TRBV11-2|TRBJ2-7|NA
CASSFGGISYEQYF
TGTGCCAGCAGCTTCGGCGGGATATCCTACGAGCAGTACTTC
>TRBD2|TRBV9|TRBJ2-3|once
CASSVTAGGRTDTQYF
TGTGCCAGCAGCGTAACGGCGGGAGGCCGCACAGATACGCAGTATTTT
>TRBD2|TRBV6-5|TRBJ2-7|NA
CASSYVAGGTYEQYF
TGTGCCAGCAGTTATGTAGCGGGAGGGACCTACGAGCAGTACTTC
>TRBD1|TRBV28|TRBJ1-1|NA
CASSLTGGDTEAFF
TGTGCCAGCAGTTTAACAGGGGGAGACACTGAAGCTTTCTTT
>TRBD2|TRBV5-1|TRBJ2-3|NA
CASSLTGGGTDTQYF
TGCGCCAGCAGCTTAACGGGGGGTGGCACAGATACGCAGTATTTT
>NA|TRBV20-1|TRBJ1-1|NA
CSASTWTEAFF
TGCAGTGCTTCGACATGGACTGAAGCTTTCTTT
>NA|TRBV28|TRBJ2-3|NA
CASSSQRDTQYF
TGTGCCAGCAGTTCGCAGCGGGATACGCAGTATTTT
>TRBD2|TRBV9|TRBJ2-1|NA
CASSVPRAGGSDEQFF
TGTGCCAGCAGCGTACCCCGAGCGGGAGGGTCGGATGAGCAGTTCTTC
>TRBD2|TRBV7-2|TRBJ2-2|NA
CASSPFIPLAGGGTGELFF
TGTGCCAGCAGCCCATTTATCCCACTAGCGGGAGGGGGAACCGGGGAGCTGTTTTTT
>NA|TRBV9|TRBJ1-4|NA
CASSGTGQPNEKLFF
TGTGCCAGCAGCGGCACAGGGCAGCCTAATGAAAAACTGTTTTTT
>NA|TRBV28|TRBJ2-7|NA
CASSLLAGGYEQYF
TGTGCCAGCAGTTTATTGGCGGGTGGGTACGAGCAGTACTTC
>TRBD2|TRBV5-6|TRBJ2-7|NA
CASSLASGYEQYF
TGTGCCAGCAGCTTGGCTAGCGGCTACGAGCAGTACTTC
>TRBD1|TRBV6-1|TRBJ1-1|NA
CASSEYRGSTEAFF
TGTGCCAGCAGCGAATACAGGGGATCCACTGAAGCTTTCTTT
>TRBD1|TRBV27|TRBJ1-2|NA
CASSLFGMRTGHGYTF
TGTGCCAGCAGTTTATTCGGGATGAGGACAGGGCATGGCTACACCTTC
>TRBD1|TRBV6-6|TRBJ1-2|NA
CASSYEGAGGYTF
TGTGCCAGCAGTTACGAGGGGGCCGGTGGCTACACCTTC
>NA|TRBV19|TRBJ1-2|few
CASSVGAENYGYTF
TGTGCCAGTTCAGTAGGGGCAGAGAACTATGGCTACACCTTC
>TRBD2|TRBV5-1|TRBJ2-7|NA
CASSSPTAGVQYF
TGCGCCAGCAGCTCGCCCACAGCGGGGGTGCAGTACTTC
>TRBD1|TRBV7-2|TRBJ1-2|NA
CASSLVGQGARGYTF
TGTGCCAGCAGCTTAGTGGGACAGGGGGCGCGGGGCTACACCTTC
>NA|TRBV9|TRBJ2-1|NA
CASTPPGGHPHNEQFF
TGTGCCAGCACGCCTCCTGGGGGCCACCCCCACAATGAGCAGTTCTTC
>TRBD2|TRBV27|TRBJ2-1|once
CASSVSGMRIREQFF
TGTGCCAGCAGTGTAAGCGGGATGAGGATTAGGGAGCAGTTCTTC
>TRBD2|TRBV20-1|TRBJ2-1|NA
CRVSGHNEQFF
TGCAGGGTTAGCGGGCACAATGAGCAGTTCTTC
>TRBD1|TRBV11-2|TRBJ1-4|NA
CASSLGTGEGEKLFF
TGTGCCAGCAGCCTCGGGACAGGGGAAGGTGAAAAACTGTTTTTT
>NA|TRBV18|TRBJ1-1|NA
CASSRHPNTEAFF
TGTGCCAGCTCACGACACCCGAACACTGAAGCTTTCTTT
>TRBD2|TRBV9|TRBJ2-5|NA
CASSVLFGGRESQETQYF
TGTGCCAGCAGCGTACTGTTCGGTGGGCGGGAGAGCCAAGAGACCCAGTACTTC
>TRBD2|TRBV14|TRBJ2-1|NA
CASSQGTSRRNEQFF
TGTGCCAGCAGCCAAGGGACTAGCCGTCGCAATGAGCAGTTCTTC
>NA|TRBV30|TRBJ2-7|NA
CAWRQGFSEQYF
TGTGCCTGGAGGCAGGGGTTTTCCGAGCAGTACTTC
>NA|TRBV5-1|TRBJ2-3|NA
CASSATSDTQYF
TGCGCCAGCAGCGCAACATCAGATACGCAGTATTTT
>TRBD2|TRBV7-8|TRBJ2-7|NA
CASSLVLAGGGEQYF
TGTGCCAGCAGCTTAGTACTAGCGGGAGGGGGAGAGCAGTACTTC